This T cell receptor beta chain was identified in a study of T cells in Graves' hyperthyroidism and ophthalmopathy. Study overall: Peripheral blood was secured at the point of initial diagnosis, before any treatment.

Concerning this clonotype itself: The antigen is unknown.

It was RNA transcripts that yielded the amplified TCR beta CDR3 regions. With the HTBI primer set, the TCR CDR3 went through a first round of RT-PCR. TCRdb ran MiXCR on the multiplex PCR reads and lists one entry per CDR3 protein. The data hold about 550,000 distinct CDR3 sequences, with around 21% observed a single time. Whole-study results and caveats: Most clonotypes that expanded in the thyroid above 0.001 also showed up in blood.

The ends were cut back, 2 bases at V and 4 bases at J, with 8 bases in the middle. Germline assignment: CDR1 GTSNPN and CDR2 SVGIG (reference sequence). This CDR3 is 13 amino acids long. Calling Graves' hyperthyroidism stable meant ophthalmopathy did not progress within 18 months. The diagnostic basis comprised clinical symptoms, serum thyroxine and TRAb, thyroid ultrasound and orbital computed tomography. The chain uses TRBV30 and TRBJ2-2; D is unresolved. The source of this sequence is a man younger than 35 with Graves' hyperthyroidism. The sample taken for sequencing was blood. CDR3 loop: CAWSPAFTGELFF. In nucleotides, the CDR3 is TGTGCCTGGAGTCCGGCCTTCACCGGGGAGCTGTTTTTT. Looking up the rest from reference TRBV30 and TRBJ2-2 gives the full variable domain: SQTIHQWPATLVQPVGSPLSLECTVEGTSNPNLYWYRQAAGRGLQLLFYSVGIGQISSEVPQNLSASRPQDRQFILSSKKLLLSDSGFYLCAWSPAFTGELFFGEGSRLTVL.